This T cell receptor (beta chain) was captured by sequencing in a study of shared clonotypes between healthy human individuals. Study-level information: Each donor contributed plates that comprised three CD4 naive, three CD4 memory, two CD8 naive and one CD8 memory. Study outcomes and limitations: Estimated richness values were generally larger in naive subsets than in memory subsets.

Only CD45RO-negative cells positively selected for CCR7 counted as naive CD8 cells, so terminally differentiated effector memory CD45RA+ cells were excluded. Sequencing was performed with immunoSEQ multiplex PCR; in TCRdb, only in-frame clones are kept and a portion is missing. This sample has millions of clones; about 95% occur once, and the top ten carry about 1.1%. The V gene's germline CDR1 is SGHNT and CDR2 YYREEE (reference sequence). The CDR3 is 12 amino acids. With 1 base removed from V and 3 bases from J, the gap between germline ends came to 4 bases. Worth noting for this clone: What it binds is not known.

The rearrangement uses TRBV5-4 and TRBJ1-1; D is unresolved. Sequencing was carried out using naive CD8+ T cells sorted from blood. The sequence derives from a man between 18 and 29 years old in good health. The CDR3 DNA reads TGTGCCAGCAGCTTGATAGACACTGAAGCTTTCTTT. It encodes CASSLIDTEAFF.